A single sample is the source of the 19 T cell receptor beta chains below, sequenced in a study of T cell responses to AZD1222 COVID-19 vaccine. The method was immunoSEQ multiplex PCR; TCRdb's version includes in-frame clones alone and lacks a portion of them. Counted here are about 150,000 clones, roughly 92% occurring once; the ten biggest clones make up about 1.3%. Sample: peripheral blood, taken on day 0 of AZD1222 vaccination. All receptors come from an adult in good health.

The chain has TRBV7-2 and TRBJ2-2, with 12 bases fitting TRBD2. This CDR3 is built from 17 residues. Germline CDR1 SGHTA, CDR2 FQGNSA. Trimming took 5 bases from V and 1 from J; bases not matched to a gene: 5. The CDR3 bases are TGTGCCAGCAGCCCCCGACTAGCGGGGGTGAACACCGGGGAGCTGTTTTTT. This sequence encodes CASSPRLAGVNTGELFF.

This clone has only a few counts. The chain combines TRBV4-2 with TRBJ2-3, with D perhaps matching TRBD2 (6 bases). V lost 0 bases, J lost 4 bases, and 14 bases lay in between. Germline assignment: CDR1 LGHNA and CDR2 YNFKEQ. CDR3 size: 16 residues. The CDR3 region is CASSQDASVWSDTQYF. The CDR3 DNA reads TGTGCCAGCAGCCAAGATGCTAGCGTCTGGTCAGATACGCAGTATTTT.

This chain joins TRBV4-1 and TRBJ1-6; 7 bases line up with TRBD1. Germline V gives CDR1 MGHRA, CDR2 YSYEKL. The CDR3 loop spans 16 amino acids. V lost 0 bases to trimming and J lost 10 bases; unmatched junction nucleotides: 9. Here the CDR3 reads CASSQEGRGLGSPLHF. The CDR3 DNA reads TGCGCCAGCAGCCAAGAGGGGAGGGGGCTTGGATCACCCCTCCACTTT.

The CDR3 is CASSAWDRGRDTGELFF. For the CDR3, the DNA is TGTGCCAGCAGCGCCTGGGACAGGGGGAGAGACACCGGGGAGCTGTTTTTT. V usage is TRBV13 and J usage is TRBJ2-2, with 11 positions matching TRBD1. V dropped 5 bases and J dropped 3; count of bases not matched to a gene: 8. The CDR3 is 17 residues long. CDR1 and CDR2 from the germline V gene are PRHDT and FYEKMQ (reference sequence).

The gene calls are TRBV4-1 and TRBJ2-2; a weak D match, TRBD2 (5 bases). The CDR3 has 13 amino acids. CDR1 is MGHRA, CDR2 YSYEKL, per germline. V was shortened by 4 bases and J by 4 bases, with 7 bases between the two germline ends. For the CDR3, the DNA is TGCGCCAGCAGCCTTGAGGGCACCGGGGAGCTGTTTTTT. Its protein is CASSLEGTGELFF.

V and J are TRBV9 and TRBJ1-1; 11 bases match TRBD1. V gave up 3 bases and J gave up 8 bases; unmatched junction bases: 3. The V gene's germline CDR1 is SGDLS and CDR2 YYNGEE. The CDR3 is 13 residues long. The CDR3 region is CASSGTGGSEAFF. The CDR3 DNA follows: TGTGCCAGCAGCGGGACAGGGGGCTCAGAAGCTTTCTTT.

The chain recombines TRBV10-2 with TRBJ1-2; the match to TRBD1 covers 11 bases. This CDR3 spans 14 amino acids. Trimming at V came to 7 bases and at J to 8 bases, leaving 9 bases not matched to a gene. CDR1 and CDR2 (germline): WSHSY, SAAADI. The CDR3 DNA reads TGCGCCAGCAACCCGGACAGGGGGCGCGGAGGCTACACCTTC. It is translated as CASNPDRGRGGYTF.

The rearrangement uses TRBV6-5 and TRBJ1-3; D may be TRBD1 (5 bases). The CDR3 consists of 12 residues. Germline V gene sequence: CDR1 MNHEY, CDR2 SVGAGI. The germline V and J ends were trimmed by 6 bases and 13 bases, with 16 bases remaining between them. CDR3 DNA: TGTGCCAGCAGGGGGTCGGAGGGGATTATATATTTT. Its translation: CASRGSEGIIYF.

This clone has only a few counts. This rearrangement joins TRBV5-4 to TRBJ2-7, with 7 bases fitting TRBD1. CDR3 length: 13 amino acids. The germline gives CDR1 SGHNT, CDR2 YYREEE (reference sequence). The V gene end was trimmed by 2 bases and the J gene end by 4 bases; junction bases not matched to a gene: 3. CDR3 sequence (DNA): TGTGCCAGCAGCTTATCAGGGGGATACGAGCAGTACGTC. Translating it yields CASSLSGGYEQYV.

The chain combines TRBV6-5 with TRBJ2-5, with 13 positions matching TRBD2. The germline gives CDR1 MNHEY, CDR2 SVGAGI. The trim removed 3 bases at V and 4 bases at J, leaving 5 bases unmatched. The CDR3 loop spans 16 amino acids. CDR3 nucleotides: TGTGCCAGCAGTTATGGTACTAGCGGGGGGGGAGAGACCCAGTACTTC. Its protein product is CASSYGTSGGGETQYF.

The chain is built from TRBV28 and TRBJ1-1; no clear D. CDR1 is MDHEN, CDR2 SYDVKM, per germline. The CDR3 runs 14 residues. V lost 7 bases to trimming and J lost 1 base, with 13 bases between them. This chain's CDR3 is CASMAGGRNTEAFF. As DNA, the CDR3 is TGTGCCAGCATGGCAGGAGGAAGGAACACTGAAGCTTTCTTT.

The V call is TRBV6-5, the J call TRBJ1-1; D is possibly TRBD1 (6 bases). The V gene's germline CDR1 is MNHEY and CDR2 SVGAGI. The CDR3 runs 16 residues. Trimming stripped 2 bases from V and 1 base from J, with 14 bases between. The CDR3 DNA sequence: TGTGCCAGCAGTTACGGGGGGCACAGTCAGAACACTGAAGCTTTCTTT. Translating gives CASSYGGHSQNTEAFF.

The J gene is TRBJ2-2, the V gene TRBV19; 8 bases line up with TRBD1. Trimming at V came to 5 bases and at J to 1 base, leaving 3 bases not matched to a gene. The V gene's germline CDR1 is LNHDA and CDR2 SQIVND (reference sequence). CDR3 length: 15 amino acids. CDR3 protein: CASSWGTGNTGELFF. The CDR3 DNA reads TGTGCCAGTAGTTGGGGGACAGGGAACACCGGGGAGCTGTTTTTT.

Here the CDR3 DNA reads TGCAGCGTTTCCTTGGGGACAGGGCTTAATCAGCCCCAGCATTTT. Protein product: CSVSLGTGLNQPQHF. This chain links TRBV29-1 with TRBJ1-5, with TRBD1 identical over 9 bases. CDR3 length: 15 residues. Germline loops: CDR1 SQVTM, CDR2 ANQGSEA. The V segment lost 5 bases and the J segment 4 bases; nucleotides outside the gene matches: 9.

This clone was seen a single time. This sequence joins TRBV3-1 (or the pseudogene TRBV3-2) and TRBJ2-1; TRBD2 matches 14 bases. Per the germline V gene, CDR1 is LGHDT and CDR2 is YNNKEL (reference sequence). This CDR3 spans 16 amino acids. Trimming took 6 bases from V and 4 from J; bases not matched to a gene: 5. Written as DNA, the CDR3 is TGTGCCAGCAGAGGGGGACTAGCGGGAGATTACAATGAGCAGTTCTTC. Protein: CASRGGLAGDYNEQFF.

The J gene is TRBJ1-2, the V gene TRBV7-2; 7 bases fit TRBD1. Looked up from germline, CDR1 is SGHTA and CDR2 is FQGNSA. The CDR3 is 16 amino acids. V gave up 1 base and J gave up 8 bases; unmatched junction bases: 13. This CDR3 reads CASSLVGTGEWSGYTF. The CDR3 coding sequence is TGTGCCAGCAGCTTAGTGGGCACAGGGGAGTGGAGCGGCTACACCTTC.

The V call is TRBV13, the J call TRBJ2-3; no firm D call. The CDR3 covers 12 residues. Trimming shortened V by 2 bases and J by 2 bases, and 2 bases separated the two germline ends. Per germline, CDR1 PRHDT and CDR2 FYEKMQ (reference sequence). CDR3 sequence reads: CASSLNTDTQYF. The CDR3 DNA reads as TGTGCCAGCAGCTTAAACACAGATACGCAGTATTTT. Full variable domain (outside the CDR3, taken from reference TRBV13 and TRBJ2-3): AAGVIQSPRHLIKEKRETATLKCYPIPRHDTVYWYQQGPGQDPQFLISFYEKMQSDKGSIPDRFSAQQFSDYHSELNMSSLELGDSALYFCASSLNTDTQYFGPGTRLTVL.

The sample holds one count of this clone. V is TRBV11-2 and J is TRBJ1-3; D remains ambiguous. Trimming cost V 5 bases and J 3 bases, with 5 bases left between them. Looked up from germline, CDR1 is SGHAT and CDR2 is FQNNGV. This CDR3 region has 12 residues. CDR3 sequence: CASSPNGNTIYF. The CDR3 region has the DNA TGTGCCAGCAGCCCTAATGGAAACACCATATATTTT.

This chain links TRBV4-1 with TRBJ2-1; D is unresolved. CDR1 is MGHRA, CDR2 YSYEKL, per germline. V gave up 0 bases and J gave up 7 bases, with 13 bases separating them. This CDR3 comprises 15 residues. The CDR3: CASSQDGQLWNEQFF. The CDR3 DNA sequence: TGCGCCAGCAGCCAAGATGGGCAGTTATGGAATGAGCAGTTCTTC.